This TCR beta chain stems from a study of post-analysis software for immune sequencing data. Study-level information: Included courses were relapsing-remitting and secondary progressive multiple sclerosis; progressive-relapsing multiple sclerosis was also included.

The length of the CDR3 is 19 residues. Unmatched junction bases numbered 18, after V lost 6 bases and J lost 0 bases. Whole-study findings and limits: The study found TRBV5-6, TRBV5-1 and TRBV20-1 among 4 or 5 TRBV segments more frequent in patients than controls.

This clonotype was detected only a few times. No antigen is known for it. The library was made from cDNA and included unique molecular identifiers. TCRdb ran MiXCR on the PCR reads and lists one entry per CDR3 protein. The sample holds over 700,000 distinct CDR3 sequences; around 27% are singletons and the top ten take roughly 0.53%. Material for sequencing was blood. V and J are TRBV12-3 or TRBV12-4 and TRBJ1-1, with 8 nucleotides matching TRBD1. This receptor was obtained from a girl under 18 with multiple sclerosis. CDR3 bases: TGTGCCAGCAGGACATTTTCAACCCGGGACAGGAGGATGAACACTGAAGCTTTCTTT. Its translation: CASRTFSTRDRRMNTEAFF.